This entry is about one TCR beta chain. Its antigen is not yet known. Base qualities are not recorded, but no much larger clone differs from it by a single base. This specimen comes from a study of CD4 T cells in relation to SARS-CoV-2 and coronaviruses (dated by TCRdb to the early 2020s). Regarding the study in general: The ViraFEST assay cultured PBMCs with antigen for about eleven days, then sequenced TCR beta CDR3s to find antigen-specific clonal expansions. For other donors in the study, expansion assays were sequenced with a different, Illumina-based TCR-beta assay. Patient-derived lymphoblastoid cell lines were used to map the HLA restriction of shared crossreactive spike epitopes. The negative reference condition was either a culture with an HIV-1 Nef peptide pool or a culture with no peptide. At the level of individual TCR clonotypes, the study measured memory CD4+ T cell crossreactivity between SARS-CoV-2 spike protein and common cold coronavirus spike proteins. Samples from a few pre-COVID donors and the naive versus memory experiments were sequenced with the Adaptive Biotechnologies TCR-sequencing kit; other data were Illumina-based. Beyond this particular receptor, the publication reports: The study was limited by small numbers of patients and tested TCRs. Because no donor provided both pre-pandemic and post-infection samples, tracing the source of pre-existing responses was limited. Crossreactive clones showed significantly weaker SARS-CoV-2-driven expansion than monoreactive clones, consistent with antigenic imprinting. In roughly 65% of donors, memory CD4+ clonotypes turned up that crossrecognized SARS-CoV-2 and at least one common cold coronavirus spike. Crossreactivity analysis centred on spike protein, so crossreactivity against other viral proteins was not assessed.

Germline trimming amounts to 2 bases on V and 6 bases on J, with 3 as the count of junction bases outside the gene matches. The CDR3 spans 14 residues, from the cysteine through the phenylalanine. CDR3 DNA is the only sequence kept; it has 42 bases, read in frame from the first base. CDR1 and CDR2 (SNHLY, FYNNEI) derive from the germline V gene. CD4+ T cells from unexposed donors were collected before the COVID-19 pandemic (2011-2018). After approximately eleven days of culture, CD4+ T cells were isolated with the EasySep CD4+ T cell isolation kit. As far as cell numbers permitted, CD4+ T cells from unexposed donors were tested for reactivity against SARS-CoV-2 S and N as well as four spike pools from common cold coronaviruses. PBMCs were cultured at a few million per well in IMDM supplemented with 5% human AB serum and about 9.2 IU/ml IL-2. Half of the culture medium was replaced with fresh IL-2-containing medium on days 3 and 7. In general, every peptide culture condition was set up in three replicate wells. Leukapheresis product for the unexposed donors was bought commercially. Ficoll-Paque PLUS gradient centrifugation was used to isolate PBMCs from either whole blood or leukapheresis product. PBMCs were either used fresh in the expansion assay or cryopreserved at -140 degrees C. The QIAamp Micro DNA Kit was used to extract genomic DNA from the CD4+ T cells.

The library came from the immunoSEQ multiplex PCR assay. The paper's processing steps were these. Preprocessing removed nonproductive sequences and CDR3s not starting with C, not ending with F or W, or shorter than 7 amino acids. The MANAFEST web app was used to call antigen-specific clonotypes on the basis of expansion compared with the reference and with other culture wells. A clone was considered positive if significant expansion relative to the reference culture was observed in 2 of 3 replicate wells at an FDR below 0.05. Positive clones also required significant expansion versus all other tandem wells and an odds ratio above 5. Pairwise Levenshtein distance, computed with the stringdist R package after three terminal residues were trimmed from each end, was used as the measure of CDR3 homology. What TCRdb holds here is the immuneACCESS table cut down to in-frame rearrangements. Part of the clones is not present; checked against another copy, under half of the missing clones reflect an unresolved V gene, and the others are unexplained. The V and J calls and clone size come from that table; D and trimming were worked out from the DNA. The sample table shows 25,000 to 30,000 clones, and 74% are seen once. The top ten constitute roughly a quarter of the sample.

Recombination linked TRBV2 to TRBJ1-5; 8 bases in the junction line up with TRBD1. Sequenced sample: CD4+ T cells from PBMCs, cultured in vitro. The TCR sequence derives from a human donor in good health. The nucleotide sequence is TGTGCCAGCAGTGAACAACAGGGGGGTCAGCCCCAGCATTTT. This sequence encodes CASSEQQGGQPQHF.